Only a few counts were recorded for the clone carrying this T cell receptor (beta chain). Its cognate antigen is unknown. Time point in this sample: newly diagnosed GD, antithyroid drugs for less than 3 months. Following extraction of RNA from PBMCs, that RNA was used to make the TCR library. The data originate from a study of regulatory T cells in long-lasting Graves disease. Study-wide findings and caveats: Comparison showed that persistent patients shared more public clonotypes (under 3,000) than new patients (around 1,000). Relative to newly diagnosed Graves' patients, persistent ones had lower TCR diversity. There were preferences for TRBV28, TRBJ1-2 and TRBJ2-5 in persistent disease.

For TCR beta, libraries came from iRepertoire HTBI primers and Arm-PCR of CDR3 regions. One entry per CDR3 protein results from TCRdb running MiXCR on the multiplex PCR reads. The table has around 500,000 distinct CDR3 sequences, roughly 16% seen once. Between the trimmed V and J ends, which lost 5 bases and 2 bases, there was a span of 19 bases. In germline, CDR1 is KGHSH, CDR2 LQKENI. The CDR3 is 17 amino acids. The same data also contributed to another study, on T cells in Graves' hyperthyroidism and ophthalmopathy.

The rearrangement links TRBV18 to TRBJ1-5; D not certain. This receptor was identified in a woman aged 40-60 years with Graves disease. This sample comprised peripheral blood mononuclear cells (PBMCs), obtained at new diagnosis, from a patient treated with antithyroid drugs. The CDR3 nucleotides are TGTGCCAGCTCAACGGGGTCCATAGGATCGGGCAATCAGCCCCAGCATTTT. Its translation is CASSTGSIGSGNQPQHF.